These T cell receptor beta chains were read from a single sample in a study of blood T cell repertoires in COVID-19. Here immunoSEQ multiplex PCR was the method, and the copy in TCRdb shows in-frame clones only, minus some. Seen here are 250,000 to 300,000 clones, approximately 86% observed once, and the top ten hold under 2%. Sequenced input: peripheral blood. The receptors originated from a man aged 25 to 40 with active or convalescent COVID-19. CDR3s leave out the opening cysteine and the closing phenylalanine or tryptophan. Size is omitted from some rows. Given values are once, few, many or a class for expanded clones.

CDR3 | J | size | V | length
ASSLESGQGIGETQY | TRBJ2-5 | NA | TRBV5-6 | 15
ASSRDYGYT | TRBJ1-2 | once | TRBV5-8 | 9
ASSSNRVPGNTIY | TRBJ1-3 | NA | TRBV7-9 | 13
ASSPRGAGDTGELF | TRBJ2-2 | NA | TRBV2 | 14
ASRTGLYSGNTIY | TRBJ1-3 | NA | TRBV6-6 | 13
ASSLIGNTEAF | TRBJ1-1 | NA | TRBV13 | 11
ASSEDRKRTYGYT | TRBJ1-2 | few | TRBV5-1 | 13
ASSFEVTGFSGNTIY | TRBJ1-3 | NA | TRBV28 | 15
ASSSKTGGNTEAF | TRBJ1-1 | few | TRBV5-4 | 13
ASSELLETQY | TRBJ2-5 | few | TRBV5-1 | 10
ASSVLAPDTQY | TRBJ2-3 | NA | TRBV9 | 11
ASSRTGLYGYT | TRBJ1-2 | NA | TRBV4-1 | 11
SVEAHRVGEAF | TRBJ1-1 | NA | TRBV29-1 | 11
ASSQEGLPRSGELF | TRBJ2-2 | NA | TRBV4-2 | 14
ASSTNRAYGYT | TRBJ1-2 | few | TRBV5-8 | 11
ASSLGGVSPQH | TRBJ1-5 | NA | TRBV27 | 11
ASSLQVTGISRRSYEQY | TRBJ2-7 | NA | TRBV18 | 17
ATSRDSSTDTQY | TRBJ2-3 | NA | TRBV19 | 12
ASSLDRGRDEKLF | TRBJ1-4 | NA | TRBV11-2 | 13
ASSSLTSGGPYEQY | TRBJ2-7 | once | TRBV11-2 | 14
ASTGGLSYEQY | TRBJ2-7 | NA | TRBV12-3/TRBV12-4 | 11
ASSPRGGDGYT | TRBJ1-2 | NA | TRBV18 | 11
ASSRDFYNSPLH | TRBJ1-6 | NA | TRBV14 | 12
ASSRRAGVRTEAF | TRBJ1-1 | NA | TRBV6-5 | 13
ASATGVSNQPQH | TRBJ1-5 | once | TRBV18 | 12
ASSLLAGDHEQF | TRBJ2-1 | NA | TRBV7-6 | 12
ASSPTGGGQDTEAF | TRBJ1-1 | NA | TRBV7-9 | 14
ASSSTYSGNTEAF | TRBJ1-1 | NA | TRBV6-2/TRBV6-3 | 13
ASNAEGQIWTEAF | TRBJ1-1 | NA | TRBV2 | 13
ASSEDSGGLVGELF | TRBJ2-2 | NA | TRBV6-1 | 14
SVVRTGSSYNEQF | TRBJ2-1 | NA | TRBV29-1 | 13
ASSQDRQGTTNEKLF | TRBJ1-4 | once | TRBV4-3 | 15
ASGFPTGRNTEAF | TRBJ1-1 | NA | TRBV12-5 | 13
ASSQAEGRGLRNTEAF | TRBJ1-1 | NA | TRBV4-1 | 16
ASSPTTERYGYT | TRBJ1-2 | NA | TRBV9 | 12
ASSEAGGYEQY | TRBJ2-7 | NA | TRBV10-2 | 11
ASSQDSPTTGKETQY | TRBJ2-5 | NA | TRBV3-1/TRBV3-2 | 15
ASSLEAGAGGYT | TRBJ1-2 | NA | TRBV11-2 | 12
ASRGTGGFYEQY | TRBJ2-7 | once | TRBV2 | 12
ASRDSGTGADKLF | TRBJ1-4 | few | TRBV5-1 | 13
ASTPSGGSSYEQY | TRBJ2-7 | once | TRBV27 | 13
ASRPVGGPSNQPQH | TRBJ1-5 | NA | TRBV2 | 14
ASRGGTEAF | TRBJ1-1 | NA | TRBV3-1/TRBV3-2 | 9
ASSNNRNTEAF | TRBJ1-1 | NA | TRBV27 | 11
ASSWGGDTQY | TRBJ2-3 | NA | TRBV11-3 | 10
AWSGGLLDSPLH | TRBJ1-6 | NA | TRBV30 | 12
ASRETGIYGYT | TRBJ1-2 | NA | TRBV12-3/TRBV12-4 | 11
ATSTWTGGQTEAF | TRBJ1-1 | NA | TRBV25-1 | 13
ASSPRQGTEAF | TRBJ1-1 | NA | TRBV3-1/TRBV3-2 | 11
ASSFYGTRHIGEETQY | TRBJ2-5 | NA | TRBV11-3 | 16